Reported below is one T cell receptor (beta chain). What it binds is unknown. Primers for the PCR totalled 60 Vbeta and 13 Jbeta. Sequenced by immunoSEQ multiplex PCR; TCRdb stores in-frame clones only, minus some. Counted here are 270,000 or so clones, around nine tenths occurring once; the ten biggest clones make up approximately 1.5%. This CDR3 spans 15 amino acids. Trimming cost V 6 bases and J 4 bases; bases outside gene matches: 7. Germline V gene sequence: CDR1 SGHVS, CDR2 FNYEAQ. This sample stems from a study of cytomegalovirus exposure and HLA in healthy donors. Whole-study findings and limits: In an earlier analysis, about 90% or about 30%: the productive usage of most TCR beta V segments. Most TCR sequences proved rare, with some public TCRs found in many donors. A list of about 180 TCR beta chains associated with cytomegalovirus was given. In most subjects, TCR beta sequences reportedly gave accurate predictions of HLA-A and HLA-B alleles.

This chain links TRBV7-6 with TRBJ2-5, with 11 bases identical to TRBD2. This clonotype was obtained from a girl aged 2-10 years in good health and CMV-seronegative. The specimen sequenced was PBMCs. This chain's CDR3 is CASSPSGGSRETQYF. CDR3 coding DNA: TGTGCCAGCAGTCCTAGCGGGGGGAGCCGAGAGACCCAGTACTTC.